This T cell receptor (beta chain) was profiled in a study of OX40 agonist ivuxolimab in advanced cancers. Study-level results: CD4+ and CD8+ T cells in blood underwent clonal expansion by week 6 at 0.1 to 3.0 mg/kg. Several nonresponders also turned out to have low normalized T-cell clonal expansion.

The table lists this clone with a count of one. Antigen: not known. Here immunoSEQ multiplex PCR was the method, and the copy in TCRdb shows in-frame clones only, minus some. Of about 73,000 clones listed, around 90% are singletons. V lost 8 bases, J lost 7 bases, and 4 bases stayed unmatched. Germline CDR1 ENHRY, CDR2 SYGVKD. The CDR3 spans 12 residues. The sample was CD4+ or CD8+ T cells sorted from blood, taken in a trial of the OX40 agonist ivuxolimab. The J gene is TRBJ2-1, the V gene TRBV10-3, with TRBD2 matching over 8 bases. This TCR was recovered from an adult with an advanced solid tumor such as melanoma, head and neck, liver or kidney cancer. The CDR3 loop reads CAISGGINEQFF. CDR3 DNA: TGTGCCATCTCGGGAGGGATAAATGAGCAGTTCTTC.